This entry features one T cell receptor beta chain sequence. The antigen remains unidentified. Using immunoSEQ multiplex PCR, the repertoire was profiled, and TCRdb retains in-frame clones only, with some absent. The sample consists of around 330,000 clones, 67% of them appearing once. This sample was taken from a study of cytotoxic CD8 clonotypes in ibrutinib-treated CLL. Study results and limitations: The times at which samples were taken varied between sustained-remission and progressing patients.

From germline, CDR1 is MGHDK and CDR2 SYGVNS. There are 15 residues in the CDR3. Trimming removed 6 bases from V and 0 bases from J, with 14 bases in between. The clonotype originates from a human donor with chronic lymphocytic leukemia. The sequences come from PBMCs, collected after 36 months of ibrutinib treatment. J is TRBJ1-1 and V is TRBV25-1, with a tentative D call TRBD1 (5 bases). The CDR3 reads CASSDPRALNTEAFF. The DNA of the CDR3 is TGTGCCAGCAGCGACCCCAGGGCCTTGAACACTGAAGCTTTCTTT.